These 5 T cell receptor beta chains were sequenced from one sample in a study of Graves' ophthalmopathy and Graves' hyperthyroidism. The authors amplified TCR beta CDR3 regions from RNA transcripts. Scientists carried out first-round RT-PCR using HTBI primers and then a second-round multiplex PCR. Using its own MiXCR run on the multiplex PCR reads, TCRdb lists one record per CDR3 protein. Of some 160,000 distinct CDR3 sequences listed, 39% are singletons. The sequencing input was peripheral blood. These receptors were collected from a man under 40 with Graves' ophthalmopathy.

This clonotype came up many times. The rearrangement uses TRBV18 and TRBJ2-7; 8 nucleotides agree with TRBD2. V trimming: 3 bases; J trimming: 6 bases; junction bases outside the gene matches: 1. From germline, CDR1 is KGHSH and CDR2 LQKENI. The CDR3 is 12 residues long. The CDR3: CASSPGTSEQYF. DNA of the CDR3: TGTGCCAGCTCACCGGGGACTAGCGAGCAGTACTTC.

J is TRBJ1-2 and V is TRBV6-1, with TRBD1 identical over 8 bases. V dropped 5 bases and J dropped 5; count of bases not matched to a gene: 7. Germline CDR1 and CDR2: MNHNS and SASEGT. CDR3 length equals 14 residues. CDR3 sequence: CASSTTGARYGYTF. The CDR3 bases are TGTGCCAGCAGTACGACAGGGGCGCGGTATGGCTACACCTTC.

This clonotype appeared many times. The V and J genes are TRBV12-3 or TRBV12-4 and TRBJ2-7; TRBD2 agrees at 7 bases. V was clipped by 6 bases and J by 4 bases; unmatched bases: 6. The CDR3 has 13 residues. Written as DNA, the CDR3 is TGTGCCAGCAGCCGAGAAGCGGGATACGAGCAGTACTTC. This translates into CASSREAGYEQYF.

This clonotype was detected once. The V call is TRBV20-1, the J call TRBJ2-5, with 11 bases fitting TRBD2. CDR1 and CDR2 (germline): DFQATT, SNEGSKA (reference sequence). The CDR3 loop spans 16 amino acids. V dropped 2 bases and J dropped 1; count of bases not matched to a gene: 6. For the CDR3, the DNA is TGCAGTGCTAGACCGCGACTAGCGGGGATCCAAGAGACCCAGTACTTC. It translates to CSARPRLAGIQETQYF.

At least ten counts were recorded for this clonotype. The rearrangement joins TRBV6-1 to TRBJ2-2, with 10 bases fitting TRBD1. The junction had 5 bases not matched to a gene; V was cut back by 7 bases and J by 3 bases. CDR3 length equals 15 residues. CDR1 and CDR2 (germline): MNHNS, SASEGT. CDR3 nucleotide sequence: TGTGCCAGCAACCGACAGGGGGCCGACACCGGGGAGCTGTTTTTT. This gives the protein CASNRQGADTGELFF.